These 12 T cell receptor beta chains originate from one sample sequenced in a study of response to subunit inactivated influenza vaccine. TCRdb reprocessed the RT-PCR reads via MiXCR and lists one record per CDR3 protein. The top ten clones hold roughly 11% of a sample with more than 600,000 distinct CDR3 sequences, less than 20% of them seen once. This specimen was PBMCs from blood, taken about 5 days after vaccination. The receptors were sampled from a man aged 50 or older who received an inactivated influenza vaccine.

This clonotype turned up a few times. V usage is TRBV7-2 and J usage is TRBJ2-3, with 9 bases matching TRBD1. Germline CDR1 and CDR2: SGHTA and FQGNSA. The CDR3 is 14 amino acids. V was clipped by 5 bases and J by 8 bases; unmatched bases: 8. DNA for the CDR3: TGTGCCAGCAGCCCCGGGACAGGGAGTATTACGCAGTATTTT. It specifies CASSPGTGSITQYF.

This clonotype has a handful of counts. The chain is built from TRBV5-1 and TRBJ2-3; 8 bases are a match to TRBD1. CDR1 is SGHRS and CDR2 is YFSETQ in the germline V gene. The CDR3 covers 15 residues. J gave up 4 bases and V 1 base, and 5 bases lay outside the gene matches. CDR3 in DNA: TGCGCCAGCAGCTTGCGTCAGGGGGCGGCAGATACGCAGTATTTT. It encodes CASSLRQGAADTQYF.

The rearrangement links TRBV5-6 to TRBJ2-7; perhaps TRBD1 as D (6 bases). The V gene's germline CDR1 is SGHDT and CDR2 YYEEEE. The CDR3 totals 18 residues. The V gene lost 4 bases and the J gene lost 4 bases, with 27 bases spanning the gap. The CDR3 region has the DNA TGTGCCAGCAGCGACTCGATTTCCGGGACAACCCTGGGGTACGAGCAGTACTTC. It is translated as CASSDSISGTTLGYEQYF.

The chain has TRBV12-3 or TRBV12-4 and TRBJ2-7; no clear D. The CDR3 is 11 residues long. The V gene lost 3 bases and the J gene lost 5 bases, with 5 bases spanning the gap. CDR3 coding DNA: TGTGCCAGCAGTTTGTTTAACGAGCAGTACTTC. It codes for CASSLFNEQYF.

A few counts support this clonotype. V gene TRBV6-2 or TRBV6-3 combines with J gene TRBJ2-7, with D maybe TRBD1 (6 bases). CDR1 is MNHEY and CDR2 is SVGEGT in the germline V gene. Trimming took off 8 bases at V and 2 bases at J, with 13 bases between the two ends. This CDR3 spans 13 amino acids. CDR3 DNA: TGTGCCAGCCGTCTCAGGGGACCCTACGAGCAGTACTTC. Translating gives CASRLRGPYEQYF.

The V gene is TRBV25-1, the J gene TRBJ2-6; 8 nucleotides align to TRBD2. Germline V lookup: CDR1 MGHDK, CDR2 SYGVNS. The CDR3 sequence is 17 residues long. J lost 4 bases, V lost 4 bases, and 9 bases had no gene match. CDR3 loop: CASSGAGGIAGANVLTF. DNA of the CDR3: TGTGCCAGCAGTGGGGCGGGGGGAATCGCAGGGGCCAACGTCCTGACTTTC. Full variable domain (outside the CDR3, taken from reference TRBV25-1 and TRBJ2-6): EADIYQTPRYLVIGTGKKITLECSQTMGHDKMYWYQQDPGMELHLIHYSYGVNSTEKGDLSSESTVSRIRTEHFPLTLESARPSHTSQYLCASSGAGGIAGANVLTFGAGSRLTVL.

The gene calls are TRBV15 and TRBJ2-7, with 8 bases identical to TRBD2. J was trimmed by 4 bases and V by 1 base; bases with no gene match: 6. This CDR3 has 15 residues. Germline CDR1 and CDR2: LNHNV and YYDKDF (reference sequence). CDR3 in DNA: TGTGCCACCAGCAGAGCGGGGGGGCTGTTTTACGAGCAGTACTTC. Translation gives CATSRAGGLFYEQYF.

This clonotype has more than one count but fewer than ten. This chain connects TRBV18 to TRBJ2-3; D is uncertain. V lost 2 bases, J lost 5 bases, and 8 bases lay in between. The V gene's germline CDR1 is KGHSH and CDR2 LQKENI. The CDR3 runs to 13 residues. The DNA for the CDR3 is TGTGCCAGCTCACCAGCGGCAGGAGATACGCAGTATTTT. It encodes CASSPAAGDTQYF.

There are a few counts of this clonotype. The CDR3 spells CASSVGTSGATDTQYF. The CDR3 DNA follows: TGTGCCAGCAGCGTAGGGACTAGCGGGGCGACAGATACGCAGTATTTT. The chain recombines TRBV9 with TRBJ2-3, with 12 bases identical to TRBD2. Germline-derived CDR1 and CDR2 are SGDLS and YYNGEE. CDR3 length equals 16 residues. Unmatched junction bases numbered 2, after V lost 0 bases and J lost 3 bases. Full variable domain (outside the CDR3, taken from reference TRBV9 and TRBJ2-3): DSGVTQTPKHLITATGQRVTLRCSPRSGDLSVYWYQQSLDQGLQFLIQYYNGEERAKGNILERFSAQQFPDLHSELNLSSLELGDSALYFCASSVGTSGATDTQYFGPGTRLTVL.

This clonotype was seen a few times. V gene TRBV29-1 combines with J gene TRBJ2-7; TRBD2 aligns across 12 bases. Germline V gene lookup returns CDR1 SQVTM and CDR2 ANQGSEA. The CDR3 runs to 13 residues. The V and J ends lost 4 bases and 4 bases, in that order; junction bases with no gene match: 2. The CDR3 sequence is CSVAGLAGYEQYF. CDR3 nucleotides: TGCAGCGTTGCTGGACTAGCGGGGTACGAGCAGTACTTC.

There are many counts of this clonotype. A read error may account for a junction end that differs from germline. This CDR3 reads CSARGRQKNTEAFF. As DNA, the CDR3 is TGCAGTGCAAGAGGGAGACAGAAGAACACTGAAGCTTTCTTT. The chain couples TRBV20-1 to TRBJ1-1; possibly TRBD1 for D (5 bases). In germline, CDR1 is DFQATT, CDR2 SNEGSKA (reference sequence). The CDR3 loop spans 14 amino acids.

The chain links TRBV28 to TRBJ2-7; 9 bases agree with TRBD1. V shed 8 bases, J shed 7 bases, and the junction held 12 bases outside the gene matches. The CDR3 covers 14 residues. The V gene's germline CDR1 is MDHEN and CDR2 SYDVKM. The CDR3 DNA sequence: TGTGCCAGCCGATGGGGACAGGGCTCGGAAGAGCAGTACTTC. It translates to CASRWGQGSEEQYF.